This TCR beta chain was identified in a study of blood T cell repertoires in COVID-19. As for the study in general: T cells, B-cell-depleted T cells, or PBMCs supplied cDNA or gDNA.

Produced via immunoSEQ multiplex PCR; TCRdb's table is partial and in-frame only. The sample carries some 290,000 clones, over 85% recorded once. The age range of participants was about 18 to 95 years, with residence in about two dozen US areas. Germline V lookup: CDR1 SGHRS, CDR2 YFSETQ. This CDR3 contains 16 residues. Trimming pared 4 bases from V and 8 bases from J, leaving 22 bases between. The J gene is TRBJ2-1, the V gene TRBV5-1; TRBD2 is a possible D gene (5 bases). Material: PBMCs or T cells enriched from blood (not recorded which). The TCR comes from a woman in her twenties or thirties who had recovered from COVID-19. CDR3 sequence: CASSLELVRDSYEQFF. DNA of the CDR3: TGCGCCAGCAGCCTGGAGTTAGTGAGGGATTCCTATGAGCAGTTCTTC.